Below, 17 T cell receptor beta chains from the same sample are listed, as sequenced in a study of OX40 agonist ivuxolimab in advanced cancers. Generated by immunoSEQ multiplex PCR, the TCRdb table keeps only in-frame clones and is missing some. In the table there are some 86,000 clones, about 95% of which are singletons. Material: CD4+ or CD8+ T cells sorted from blood, obtained in a trial of the OX40 agonist ivuxolimab. Receptors were obtained from an adult with an advanced solid tumor such as melanoma, head and neck, liver or kidney cancer.

This clone was counted a single time. The chain links TRBV19 to TRBJ2-7; TRBD1 agrees at 7 bases. Germline CDR1 is LNHDA and CDR2 is SQIVND (reference sequence). With V trimmed by 2 bases and J by 1 base, 5 bases remained unmatched. The CDR3 runs 15 residues. CDR3 nucleotide sequence: TGTGCCAGTAGTATACCGACAGGGATGTCCTACGAGCAGTACTTC. This translates into CASSIPTGMSYEQYF.

This sequence joins TRBV10-3 and TRBJ1-3, with D unresolved. This CDR3 has 13 residues. The V and J ends lost 10 bases and 2 bases respectively, with 12 bases between them. CDR1 is ENHRY, CDR2 SYGVKD, per germline. DNA of the CDR3: TGTGCCACCGGGGAGTTGGCTGGAAACACCATATATTTT. Its translation is CATGELAGNTIYF.

This chain joins TRBV7-9 and TRBJ2-3; a possible D gene is TRBD2 (6 bases). V lost 6 bases and J 4 bases, leaving 20 bases between the germline ends. The CDR3 is made up of 16 amino acids. CDR1 is SEHNR and CDR2 is FQNEAQ in the germline V gene (reference sequence). For the CDR3, the DNA is TGTGCCAGCAGTTCCTGGGACTCTCAAGGACCAGATACGCAGTATTTT. The encoded protein is CASSSWDSQGPDTQYF.

The J gene is TRBJ2-1, the V gene TRBV28; D perhaps matches TRBD1 (7 bases). CDR1 MDHEN and CDR2 SYDVKM come from the germline V gene. The CDR3 spans 12 residues. The V end was cut by 9 bases, the J end by 5 bases, with 11 bases between. In nucleotides, the CDR3 is TGTGCCAGTACAGGGGAGGACAATGAGCAGTTCTTC. Its protein is CASTGEDNEQFF. The whole variable domain, filled in from reference TRBV28 and TRBJ2-1, reads DVKVTQSSRYLVKRTGEKVFLECVQDMDHENMFWYRQDPGLGLRLIYFSYDVKMKEKGDIPEGYSVSREKKERFSLILESASTNQTSMYLCASTGEDNEQFFGPGTRLTVL.

The chain is built from TRBV27 and TRBJ1-5; the D is unclear. V was cut by 2 bases and J by 3 bases, with 8 bases left in between. CDR3 length: 14 residues. Per the germline V gene, CDR1 is MNHEY and CDR2 is SMNVEV (reference sequence). CDR3 protein: CASSLGQANQPQHF. The DNA for the CDR3 is TGTGCCAGCAGTTTAGGGCAGGCCAATCAGCCCCAGCATTTT.

The J gene is TRBJ2-3, the V gene TRBV7-9; a weak D match, TRBD2 (6 bases). This CDR3 is built from 13 residues. The germline V gene has CDR1 SEHNR and CDR2 FQNEAQ (reference sequence). The V end was cut by 6 bases, the J end by 6 bases, with 13 bases between. The CDR3 spells CASRSGGTDTQYF. The CDR3 DNA is TGTGCCAGCAGATCCGGAGGGACCGATACGCAGTATTTT.

This sequence joins TRBV27 and TRBJ1-1; D perhaps matches TRBD1 (6 bases). Germline V gene data show CDR1 as MNHEY and CDR2 as SMNVEV (reference sequence). V lost 5 bases and J 5 bases, leaving 9 bases between the germline ends. The CDR3 is 12 residues long. The CDR3 region is CASSRGATEAFF. The CDR3 nucleotides read TGTGCCAGCAGTAGGGGGGCGACTGAAGCTTTCTTT.

This clone is judged medium-sized. V gene TRBV5-4 combines with J gene TRBJ2-5; 9 nucleotides align to TRBD2. The CDR3 loop spans 14 amino acids. After removal of 7 bases from V and 4 bases from J, the junction contained 8 bases not matched to a gene. Germline V gives CDR1 SGHNT, CDR2 YYREEE (reference sequence). CDR3 sequence: CASSPLREGETQYF. CDR3 DNA: TGTGCCAGCTCACCCTTGCGGGAGGGAGAGACCCAGTACTTC.

The chain has TRBV27 and TRBJ2-3, with no clear D. Germline assignment: CDR1 MNHEY and CDR2 SMNVEV (reference sequence). The V end lost 4 bases, the J end lost 6 bases, and 5 bases lay between the germline ends. This CDR3 region has 11 residues. CDR3: CASSSADTQYF. The CDR3 DNA follows: TGTGCCAGCAGTTCTGCGGATACGCAGTATTTT.

This chain joins TRBV7-9 and TRBJ2-3, with a weak D call TRBD2 (6 bases). The CDR3 has 16 residues. Germline V gene data show CDR1 as SEHNR and CDR2 as FQNEAQ (reference sequence). Trimming left V 2 bases short and J 2 bases short, with 14 bases between. The CDR3 sequence is CASSLRASEITDTQYF. The CDR3 coding sequence is TGTGCCAGCAGCTTAAGGGCTAGCGAGATCACAGATACGCAGTATTTT.

Comment on this clone: Other DNA sequences within the sample encode an identical CDR3. The chain carries TRBV5-6 and TRBJ2-7; the D is unclear. Per germline, CDR1 SGHDT and CDR2 YYEEEE. This CDR3 has 11 amino acids. V gave up 0 bases and J gave up 4 bases, with 2 bases separating them. The CDR3 loop is CASSLGYEQYF. For the CDR3, the DNA is TGTGCCAGCAGCTTGGGGTACGAGCAGTACTTC.

The rearrangement links TRBV19 to TRBJ2-7; D assignment may be TRBD1 or TRBD2 (5 bases each). The CDR3 is 15 residues long. CDR1 is LNHDA and CDR2 is SQIVND in the germline V gene (reference sequence). The germline V and J ends were trimmed by 5 bases and 3 bases, with 17 bases remaining between them. This CDR3 reads CASSSERDPNYEQYF. Here the CDR3 DNA reads TGTGCCAGTAGTTCAGAACGGGACCCTAACTACGAGCAGTACTTC.

V and J are TRBV6-5 and TRBJ2-2, with TRBD2 matching over 7 bases. The CDR3 contains 16 residues. The junction had 2 bases not matched to a gene; V was cut back by 0 bases and J by 1 base. Germline V gene data show CDR1 as MNHEY and CDR2 as SVGAGI. Written as DNA, the CDR3 is TGTGCCAGCAGTTACTCGACGGGGGGGAACACCGGGGAGCTGTTTTTT. It specifies CASSYSTGGNTGELFF.

V usage is TRBV19 and J usage is TRBJ1-1, with TRBD1 matching over 9 bases. Germline trimming cut 1 base from V and 4 bases from J; bases unmatched to any gene: 4. Germline lookup yields CDR1 LNHDA and CDR2 SQIVND (reference sequence). The CDR3 is 15 residues long. Here the CDR3 DNA reads TGTGCCAGTAGTATAGGAGGGACAGGGAGCACTGAAGCTTTCTTT. Protein product: CASSIGGTGSTEAFF.

The J gene is TRBJ2-3, the V gene TRBV5-6; TRBD2 aligns across 9 bases. J was trimmed by 7 bases and V by 2 bases; bases with no gene match: 8. This CDR3 comprises 15 residues. The germline CDR1 and CDR2 sequences are SGHDT and YYEEEE. CDR3 in amino acids: CASSFRREGLNTQYF. For the CDR3, the DNA is TGTGCCAGCAGCTTTAGGCGGGAGGGCCTAAATACGCAGTATTTT.

V usage is TRBV4-1 and J usage is TRBJ2-1; D unresolved. The ends were cut back, 3 bases at V and 3 bases at J, with 6 bases in the middle. Germline V gene lookup returns CDR1 MGHRA and CDR2 YSYEKL. CDR3 size: 13 residues. The CDR3 spells CASSQPNYNEQFF. The CDR3 DNA reads TGCGCCAGCAGCCAGCCGAACTACAATGAGCAGTTCTTC.

Here the CDR3 DNA reads TGCGCCAGCAGCCAACGACTAGTAGAAAACATTCAGTACTTC. This sequence encodes CASSQRLVENIQYF. V gene TRBV4-3 combines with J gene TRBJ2-4; D may be TRBD2 (6 bases). The germline gives CDR1 LGHNA, CDR2 YSLEER. V lost 2 bases, J lost 5 bases, and 10 bases lay in between. This CDR3 region has 14 residues.